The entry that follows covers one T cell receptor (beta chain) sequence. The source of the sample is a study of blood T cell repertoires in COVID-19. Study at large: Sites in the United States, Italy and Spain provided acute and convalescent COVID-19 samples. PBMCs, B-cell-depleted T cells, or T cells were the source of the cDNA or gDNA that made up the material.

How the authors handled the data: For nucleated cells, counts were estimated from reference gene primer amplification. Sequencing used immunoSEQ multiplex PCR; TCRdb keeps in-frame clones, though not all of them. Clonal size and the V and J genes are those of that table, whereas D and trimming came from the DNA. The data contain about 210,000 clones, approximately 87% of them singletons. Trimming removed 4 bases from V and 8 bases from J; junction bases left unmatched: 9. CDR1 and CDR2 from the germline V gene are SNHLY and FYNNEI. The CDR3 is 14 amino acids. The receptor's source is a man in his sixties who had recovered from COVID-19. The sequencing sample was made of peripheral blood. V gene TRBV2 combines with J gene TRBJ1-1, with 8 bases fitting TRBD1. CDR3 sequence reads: CASSATWTGIEAFF. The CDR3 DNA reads TGTGCCAGCAGTGCCACGTGGACAGGGATAGAAGCTTTCTTT.